This TCR beta chain was obtained from a study of metastatic and nonmetastatic thyroid tumors. The germline CDR1 and CDR2 sequences are SNHLY and FYNNEI. This CDR3 region has 14 residues. With 5 bases clipped from V and 5 bases from J, the junction kept 8 bases outside the gene matches. Ahead of thyroid surgery, no patient had received treatment of any kind. TCRdb reanalyzed the PCR reads with MiXCR. The table lists 25,000 to 30,000 clones, roughly 15% of them singletons. This chain joins TRBV2 and TRBJ1-1; 7 nucleotides match TRBD1. This TCR was recovered from a male donor with papillary thyroid cancer or a benign thyroid nodule (not recorded which). Some clones in this sample may be carry-over from other donors' samples. The material sequenced was blood. The CDR3 DNA is TGTGCCAGCAGTCTGACAGGGACGAATACTGAAGCTTTCTTT. As protein: CASSLTGTNTEAFF.